A selection of T cell receptor beta chains follows, all from one sample in a study of Graves' ophthalmopathy and Graves' hyperthyroidism. TCRdb ran MiXCR on the multiplex PCR reads and lists one entry per CDR3 protein. The table lists roughly 600,000 distinct CDR3 sequences, under 45% of them singletons. The sequenced sample consisted of peripheral blood or thyroid tissue (not recorded which). The receptors derive from an adult man with Graves' hyperthyroidism. The CDR3 runs from the conserved cysteine through the conserved F or W. D genes are given only for firm matches. Size is stated for part of the rows, as once, few or many counts, or as a class when the clone is expanded.

abundance,j_gene,d_gene,v_gene,CDR3nt,CDR3aa
many,TRBJ1-2,-,TRBV19,TGTGCCAGTAGTCTCCTAGGGCCCCAAGGCTACACCTTC,CASSLLGPQGYTF
-,TRBJ1-1,-,TRBV2,TGTGCCAGCAGGGACTCAGGGATGGTCACTGAAGCTTTCTTT,CASRDSGMVTEAFF
few,TRBJ2-3,TRBD2,TRBV10-3,TGTGCCAGCCAGGCTAGCGGGGGATACACAGATACGCAGTATTTT,CASQASGGYTDTQYF
-,TRBJ1-3,-,TRBV29-1,TGCAGCGGGACAATGACAGACACTAACTATGGCTACACCATATATTTT,CSGTMTDTNYGYTIYF
many,TRBJ2-7,-,TRBV7-9,TGTGCCAGCAGCTTAGTCGGCAGGGATAACGAGCAGTACTTC,CASSLVGRDNEQYF
many,TRBJ1-6,-,TRBV7-2,TGTGCCAGCAGCTTAGGGGCAGCGGCGGTTAATTCACCCCTCCACTTT,CASSLGAAAVNSPLHF
many,TRBJ2-7,TRBD2,TRBV7-2,TGTGCCAGCAGCTTAGTAGCGGGAGTCTCCTACGAGCAGTACTTC,CASSLVAGVSYEQYF
many,TRBJ1-2,-,TRBV7-8,TGTGCCAGCAGCTTTGCCGACGGTAACTATGGCTACACCTTC,CASSFADGNYGYTF
-,TRBJ2-6,-,TRBV29-1,TGCAGCGTTGCAGGACGGGCGAACACTGAAGCTTTC,CSVAGRANTEAF
-,TRBJ1-2,TRBD1,TRBV20-1,TGCAGTCCCAGGACAGGGAGTTATGGCTACACCTTC,CSPRTGSYGYTF